This is a list of T cell receptor beta chains from one sample in a study of T cells in Graves' hyperthyroidism and ophthalmopathy. TCRdb used MiXCR to reprocess the multiplex PCR reads, holding one entry per CDR3 protein. The repertoire includes 550,000 to 700,000 distinct CDR3 sequences, around 45% of them detected once, and around 19% sits in the top ten. Sequencing was performed on peripheral blood or thyroid tissue (not recorded which). All receptors derive from an adult woman with Graves' disease, either hyperthyroidism or ophthalmopathy (not recorded which). CDR3s include the opening cysteine and the closing phenylalanine or tryptophan. D genes are given only for firm matches. Clone sizes are given selectively: once, few, many, or a class where the clone is expanded.

d_gene,j_gene,v_gene,abundance,CDR3aa,CDR3nt
.,TRBJ1-4,TRBV11-2,.,CASTGWLAGEKLFF,TGTGCCAGCACCGGGTGGCTAGCGGGTGAAAAACTGTTTTTT
.,TRBJ2-5,TRBV10-2,many,CASRGQFETQYF,TGCGCCAGCAGGGGGCAGTTCGAGACCCAGTACTTC
TRBD1,TRBJ1-2,TRBV5-1,many,CASSLEWTGRYGYTF,TGCGCCAGCAGCTTGGAATGGACAGGACGGTATGGCTACACCTTC
.,TRBJ1-1,TRBV7-9,.,CASSPDRVMNTEAFF,TGTGCCAGCAGTCCTGACAGAGTCATGAACACTGAAGCTTTCTTT
.,TRBJ1-4,TRBV2,.,CASLGRGNEKLFF,TGTGCCAGCTTAGGACGGGGAAATGAAAAACTGTTTTTT
TRBD1,TRBJ1-1,TRBV4-1,.,CASSQDRTGGNTEAFF,TGCGCCAGCAGCCAAGATCGGACAGGGGGTAACACTGAAGCTTTCTTT
.,TRBJ1-5,TRBV27,.,CASRGGPLGGNQPRHF,TGTGCCAGCAGAGGGGGGCCTCTTGGTGGCAATCAGCCCCGGCATTTT
TRBD1,TRBJ1-4,TRBV7-9,many,CASSSRTGGIEKLFF,TGTGCCAGCAGCTCCAGGACAGGGGGCATAGAAAAACTGTTTTTT
.,TRBJ2-7,TRBV29-1,.,CSVVPGSSYEQYF,TGCAGCGTTGTTCCCGGCAGCTCCTACGAGCAGTACTTC
TRBD2,TRBJ2-5,TRBV25-1,.,CARAFGLAGVETQYF,TGTGCTAGGGCATTCGGACTAGCGGGAGTAGAGACCCAGTACTTC
.,TRBJ1-6,TRBV10-3,few,CAIRDDSSNSPLHF,TGTGCCATCAGGGACGACAGCTCGAATTCACCCCTCCACTTT
TRBD2,TRBJ2-1,TRBV25-1,many,CASSGGTSIWDEQFF,TGTGCCAGCAGTGGAGGGACTAGCATTTGGGATGAGCAGTTCTTC
.,TRBJ1-1,TRBV20-1,many,CSASVMSTEAFF,TGCAGTGCTTCCGTAATGAGCACTGAAGCTTTCTTT
.,TRBJ1-1,TRBV10-3,.,CAIHPGAGDTEAFF,TGTGCCATCCACCCAGGAGCAGGGGACACTGAAGCTTTCTTT
.,TRBJ1-5,TRBV20-1,.,CSARVQGGQPQHF,TGCAGTGCTAGAGTCCAGGGAGGCCAGCCCCAGCATTTT
TRBD1,TRBJ1-1,TRBV4-2,many,CASSQEQGALNTEAFF,TGTGCCAGCAGCCAAGAACAGGGGGCTTTGAACACTGAAGCTTTCTTT
TRBD2,TRBJ2-2,TRBV9,.,CASSVGTGGRFTGELFF,TGTGCCAGCAGCGTAGGGACGGGCGGGAGGTTCACCGGGGAGCTGTTTTTT
TRBD2,TRBJ2-7,TRBV20-1,.,CSAEGLAGVNEQYF,TGCAGTGCCGAGGGACTAGCGGGAGTAAACGAGCAGTACTTC
.,TRBJ2-2,TRBV28,few,CASSTRLRDPRGELFF,TGTGCCAGCAGTACTCGACTCCGGGACCCTCGGGGGGAGCTGTTTTTT
.,TRBJ1-1,TRBV5-1,many,CASSPDEPRAFF,TGCGCCAGCAGCCCGGATGAACCGCGCGCTTTCTTT
.,TRBJ1-2,TRBV24-1,.,CATSDGGSGYTF,TGTGCCACCAGTGATGGGGGAAGTGGCTACACCTTC
TRBD1,TRBJ1-5,TRBV7-2,.,CASSYGDRGLNQPQHF,TGTGCCAGCAGCTACGGGGACAGGGGCCTCAATCAGCCCCAGCATTTT
.,TRBJ2-7,TRBV6-1,.,CASSVRGHLGWYEQYF,TGTGCCAGCAGTGTACGAGGACACCTTGGATGGTACGAGCAGTACTTC
TRBD1,TRBJ2-7,TRBV5-1,many,CASSLTGGPYEQYF,TGCGCCAGCAGCCTAACAGGGGGGCCCTACGAGCAGTACTTC
.,TRBJ1-6,TRBV5-6,.,CASSRRTSPLHF,TGTGCCAGCAGCCGACGAACTTCACCCCTCCACTTT
.,TRBJ2-7,TRBV7-6,many,CASSLGRAGASYEQYF,TGTGCCAGCAGCTTAGGTCGTGCGGGGGCGTCCTACGAGCAGTACTTC
.,TRBJ1-2,TRBV6-6,few,CASSSHLGYGYTF,TGTGCCAGCAGTAGCCACCTCGGGTATGGCTACACCTTC
.,TRBJ2-6,TRBV19,.,CASSQRQVPGANVLTF,TGTGCCAGTAGTCAACGACAGGTCCCGGGGGCCAACGTCCTGACTTTC
TRBD2,TRBJ2-7,TRBV20-1,many,CSARHGGSDYEQYF,TGCAGTGCGCGCCATGGCGGGAGTGACTACGAGCAGTACTTC
.,TRBJ2-7,TRBV18,few,CASGNQGPYEQYF,TGTGCCAGCGGGAATCAAGGGCCCTACGAGCAGTACTTC
TRBD2,TRBJ2-5,TRBV10-3,few,CASSGTSGRYSETQYF,TGTGCCTCCTCAGGGACTAGCGGGAGGTATTCGGAGACCCAGTACTTC
TRBD1,TRBJ2-6,TRBV7-3,few,CASSLGGFGANVLTF,TGTGCCAGCAGTCTAGGGGGCTTTGGGGCCAACGTCCTGACTTTC
.,TRBJ1-5,TRBV2,.,CASSVGANQPQHF,TGTGCCAGCAGTGTGGGGGCGAATCAGCCCCAGCATTTT
TRBD1,TRBJ1-2,TRBV11-2,many,CASSLSLTGVGYTF,TGTGCCAGCAGCTTAAGTTTAACAGGGGTCGGCTACACCTTC
.,TRBJ1-5,TRBV28,many,CASNLQGQPQHF,TGTGCCAGCAATCTACAGGGCCAGCCCCAGCATTTT
.,TRBJ2-7,TRBV9,many,CASSVAAEDEQYF,TGTGCCAGCAGCGTAGCGGCTGAGGACGAGCAGTACTTC
.,TRBJ2-1,TRBV29-1,.,CSARQGRDNEQFF,TGCAGCGCACGACAGGGGAGGGACAATGAGCAGTTCTTC
.,TRBJ1-5,TRBV20-1,once,CSASGQHF,TGCAGTGCTAGCGGCCAGCATTTT
.,TRBJ2-7,TRBV6-5,many,CASSYRPSEGQYF,TGTGCCAGCAGTTACAGGCCGTCGGAGGGGCAGTACTTC
.,TRBJ2-5,TRBV28,.,CASSHGLSTETQYF,TGTGCCAGCAGCCATGGACTGAGCACAGAGACCCAGTACTTC